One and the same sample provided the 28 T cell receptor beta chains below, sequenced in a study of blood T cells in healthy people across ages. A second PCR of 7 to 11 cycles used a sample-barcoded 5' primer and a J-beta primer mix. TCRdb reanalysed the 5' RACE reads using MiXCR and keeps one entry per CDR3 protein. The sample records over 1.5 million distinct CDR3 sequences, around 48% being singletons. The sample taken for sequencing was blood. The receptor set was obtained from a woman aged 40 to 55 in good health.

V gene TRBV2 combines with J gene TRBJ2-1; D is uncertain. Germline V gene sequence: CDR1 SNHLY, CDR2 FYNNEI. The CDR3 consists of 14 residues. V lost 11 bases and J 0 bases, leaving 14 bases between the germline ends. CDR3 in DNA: TGTGCCGGAGTCGTCGTCAGCTCCTACAATGAGCAGTTCTTC. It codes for CAGVVVSSYNEQFF.

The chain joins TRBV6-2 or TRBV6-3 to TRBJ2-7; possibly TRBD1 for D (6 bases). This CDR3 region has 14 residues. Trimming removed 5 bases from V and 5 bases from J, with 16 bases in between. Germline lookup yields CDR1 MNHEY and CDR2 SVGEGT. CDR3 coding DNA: TGTGCCAGCAGTAATCCGGGACAAGAGAACGAGCAGTACTTC. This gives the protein CASSNPGQENEQYF.

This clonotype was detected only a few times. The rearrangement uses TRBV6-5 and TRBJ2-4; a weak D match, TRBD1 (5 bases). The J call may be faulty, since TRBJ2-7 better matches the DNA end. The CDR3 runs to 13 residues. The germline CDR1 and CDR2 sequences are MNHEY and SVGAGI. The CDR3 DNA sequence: TGTGCCAGCAGTTACGGTCAGGGTTCCGAGCAGTACTTC. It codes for CASSYGQGSEQYF.

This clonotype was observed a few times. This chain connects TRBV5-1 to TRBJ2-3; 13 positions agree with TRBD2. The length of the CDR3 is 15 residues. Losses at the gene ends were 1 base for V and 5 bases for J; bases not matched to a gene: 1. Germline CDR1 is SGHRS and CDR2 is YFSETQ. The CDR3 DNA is TGCGCCAGCAGCTTGACTAGCGGGGGGGAAGATACGCAGTATTTT. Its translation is CASSLTSGGEDTQYF. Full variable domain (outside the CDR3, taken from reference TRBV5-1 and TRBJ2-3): KAGVTQTPRYLIKTRGQQVTLSCSPISGHRSVSWYQQTPGQGLQFLFEYFSETQRNKGNFPGRFSGRQFSNSRSEMNVSTLELGDSALYLCASSLTSGGEDTQYFGPGTRLTVL.

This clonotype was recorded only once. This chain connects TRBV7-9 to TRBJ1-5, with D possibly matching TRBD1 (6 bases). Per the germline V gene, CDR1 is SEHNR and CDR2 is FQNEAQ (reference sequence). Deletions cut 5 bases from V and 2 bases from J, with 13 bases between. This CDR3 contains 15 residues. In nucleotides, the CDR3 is TGTGCCAGCAGCCCGGAGGGGGGGCGCAATCAGCCCCAGCATTTT. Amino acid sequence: CASSPEGGRNQPQHF. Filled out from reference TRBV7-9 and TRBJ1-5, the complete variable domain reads DTGVSQNPRHKITKRGQNVTFRCDPISEHNRLYWYRQTLGQGPEFLTYFQNEAQLEKSRLLSDRFSAERPKGSFSTLEIQRTEQGDSAMYLCASSPEGGRNQPQHFGDGTRLSIL.

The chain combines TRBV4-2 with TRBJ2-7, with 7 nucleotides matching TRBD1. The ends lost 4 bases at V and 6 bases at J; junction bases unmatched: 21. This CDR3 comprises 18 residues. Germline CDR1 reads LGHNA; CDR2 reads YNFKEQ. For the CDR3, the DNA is TGTGCCAGCAGCCGAGAAGGGGGCAGTTCCAGCTGGTGGTTCGAGCAGTACTTC. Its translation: CASSREGGSSSWWFEQYF.

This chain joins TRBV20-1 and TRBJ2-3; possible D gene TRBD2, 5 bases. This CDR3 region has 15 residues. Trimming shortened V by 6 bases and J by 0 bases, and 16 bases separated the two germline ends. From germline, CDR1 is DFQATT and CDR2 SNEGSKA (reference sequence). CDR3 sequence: CSAPRGTSSTDTQYF. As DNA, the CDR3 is TGCAGTGCACCTCGGGGTACTTCTAGCACAGATACGCAGTATTTT.

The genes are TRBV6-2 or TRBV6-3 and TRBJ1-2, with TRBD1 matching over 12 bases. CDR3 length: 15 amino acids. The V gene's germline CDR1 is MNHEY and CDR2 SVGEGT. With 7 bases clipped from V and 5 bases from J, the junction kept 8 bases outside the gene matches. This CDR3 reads CASTTGTGGVYGYTF. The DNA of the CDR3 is TGTGCCAGCACCACCGGGACAGGGGGCGTGTATGGCTACACCTTC.

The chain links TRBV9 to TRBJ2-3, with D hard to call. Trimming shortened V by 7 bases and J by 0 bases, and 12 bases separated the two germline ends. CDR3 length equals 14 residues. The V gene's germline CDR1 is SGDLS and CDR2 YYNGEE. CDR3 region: CASQRLTSTDTQYF. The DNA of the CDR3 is TGTGCCAGCCAAAGGCTCACCAGCACAGATACGCAGTATTTT.

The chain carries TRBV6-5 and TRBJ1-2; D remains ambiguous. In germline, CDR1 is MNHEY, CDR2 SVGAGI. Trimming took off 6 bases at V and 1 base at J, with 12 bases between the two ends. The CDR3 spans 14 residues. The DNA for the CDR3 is TGTGCCAGCAGCCGAGTGGCGGATAACTATGGCTACACCTTC. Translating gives CASSRVADNYGYTF.

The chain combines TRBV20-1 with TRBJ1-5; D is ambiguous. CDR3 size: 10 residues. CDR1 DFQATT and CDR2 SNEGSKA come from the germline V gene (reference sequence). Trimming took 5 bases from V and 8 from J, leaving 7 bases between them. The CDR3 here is CSASGEPQHF. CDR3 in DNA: TGCAGTGCTTCCGGAGAGCCCCAGCATTTT.

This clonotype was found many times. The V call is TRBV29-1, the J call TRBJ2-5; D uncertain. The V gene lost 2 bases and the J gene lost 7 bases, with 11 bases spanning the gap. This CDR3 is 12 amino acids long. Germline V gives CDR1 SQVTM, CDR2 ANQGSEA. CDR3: CSVEWASGTQYF. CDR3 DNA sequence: TGCAGCGTTGAATGGGCCAGTGGGACCCAGTACTTC.

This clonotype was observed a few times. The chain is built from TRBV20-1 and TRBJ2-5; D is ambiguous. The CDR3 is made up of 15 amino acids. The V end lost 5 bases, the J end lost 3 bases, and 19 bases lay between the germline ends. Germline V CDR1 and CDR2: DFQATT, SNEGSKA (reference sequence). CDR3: CSASLPSTLEETQYF. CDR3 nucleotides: TGCAGTGCTTCCTTGCCTTCGACATTGGAAGAGACCCAGTACTTC.

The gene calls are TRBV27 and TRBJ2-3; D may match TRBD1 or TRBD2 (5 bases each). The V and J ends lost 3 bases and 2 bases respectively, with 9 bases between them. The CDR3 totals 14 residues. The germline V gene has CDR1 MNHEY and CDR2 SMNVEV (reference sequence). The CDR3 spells CASSLGEYTDTQYF. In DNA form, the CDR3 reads TGTGCCAGCAGTTTGGGGGAATACACAGATACGCAGTATTTT.

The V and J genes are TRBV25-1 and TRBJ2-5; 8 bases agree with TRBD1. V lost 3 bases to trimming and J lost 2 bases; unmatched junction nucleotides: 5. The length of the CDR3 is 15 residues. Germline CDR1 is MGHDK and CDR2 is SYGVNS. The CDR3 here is CASSDRGPFQETQYF. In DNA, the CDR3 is TGTGCCAGCAGTGACAGGGGGCCGTTTCAAGAGACCCAGTACTTC.

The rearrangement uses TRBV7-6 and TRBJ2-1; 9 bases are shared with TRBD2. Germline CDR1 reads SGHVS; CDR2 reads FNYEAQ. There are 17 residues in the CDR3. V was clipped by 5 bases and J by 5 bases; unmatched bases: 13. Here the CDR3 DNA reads TGTGCCAGCAGCCTTCCCAACTTAGCGGGGGCCCACAATGAGCAGTTCTTC. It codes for CASSLPNLAGAHNEQFF. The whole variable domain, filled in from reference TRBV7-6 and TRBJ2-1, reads GAGVSQSPRYKVTKRGQDVALRCDPISGHVSLYWYRQALGQGPEFLTYFNYEAQQDKSGLPNDRFSAERPEGSISTLTIQRTEQRDSAMYRCASSLPNLAGAHNEQFFGPGTRLTVL.

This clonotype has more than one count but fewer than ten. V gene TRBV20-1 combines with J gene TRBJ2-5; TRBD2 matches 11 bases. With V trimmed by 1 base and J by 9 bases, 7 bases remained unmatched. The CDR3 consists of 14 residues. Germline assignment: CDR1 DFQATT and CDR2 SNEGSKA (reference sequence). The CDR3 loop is CSARGTSGSGAQYF. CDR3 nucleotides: TGCAGTGCTAGAGGGACTAGCGGGTCCGGGGCCCAGTACTTC.

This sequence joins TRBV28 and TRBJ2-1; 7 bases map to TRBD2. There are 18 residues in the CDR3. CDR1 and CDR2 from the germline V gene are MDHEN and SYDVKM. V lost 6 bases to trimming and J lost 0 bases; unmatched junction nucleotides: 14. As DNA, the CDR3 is TGTGCCAGCAGCTCCGCGGGGGAGGGGATTAGCTCCTACAATGAGCAGTTCTTC. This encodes CASSSAGEGISSYNEQFF.

CDR3 nucleotide sequence: TGTGCCAGCAGTTTAGGGAGGAGCGGCAGCACAGATACGCAGTATTTT. Translating gives CASSLGRSGSTDTQYF. The rearrangement joins TRBV6-2 or TRBV6-3 to TRBJ2-3, with D perhaps matching TRBD2 (6 bases). The CDR3 is made up of 16 amino acids. Germline CDR1 is MNHEY and CDR2 is SVGEGT. With 4 bases removed from V and 0 bases from J, the gap between germline ends came to 14 bases.

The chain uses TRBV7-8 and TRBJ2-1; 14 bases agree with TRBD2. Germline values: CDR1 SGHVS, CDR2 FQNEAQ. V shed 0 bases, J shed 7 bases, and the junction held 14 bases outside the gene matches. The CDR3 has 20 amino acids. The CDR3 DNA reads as TGTGCCAGCAGCTTAGCCTTTGGACTAGCGGGGGGACCGCCGGGAAATGAGCAGTTCTTC. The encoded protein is CASSLAFGLAGGPPGNEQFF.

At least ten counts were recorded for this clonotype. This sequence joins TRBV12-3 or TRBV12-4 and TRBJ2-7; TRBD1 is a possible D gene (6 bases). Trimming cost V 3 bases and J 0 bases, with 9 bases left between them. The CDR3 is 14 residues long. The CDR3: CASSFGTTSYEQYF. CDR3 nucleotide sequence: TGTGCCAGCAGTTTCGGGACAACCTCCTACGAGCAGTACTTC.

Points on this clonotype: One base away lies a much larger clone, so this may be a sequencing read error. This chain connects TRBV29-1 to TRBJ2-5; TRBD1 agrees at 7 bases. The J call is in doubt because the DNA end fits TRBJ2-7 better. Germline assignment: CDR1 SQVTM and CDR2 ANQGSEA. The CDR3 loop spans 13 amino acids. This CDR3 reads CSVQGQTPYEQYF. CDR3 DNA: TGCAGCGTTCAGGGACAGACTCCTTACGAGCAGTACTTC.

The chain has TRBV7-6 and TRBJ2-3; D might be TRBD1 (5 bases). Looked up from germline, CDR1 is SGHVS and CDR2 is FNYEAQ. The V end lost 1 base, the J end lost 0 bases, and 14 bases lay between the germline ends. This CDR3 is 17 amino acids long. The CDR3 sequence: CASSLGLQGSSTDTQYF. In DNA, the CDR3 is TGTGCCAGCAGCTTAGGGCTCCAGGGAAGCAGCACAGATACGCAGTATTTT.

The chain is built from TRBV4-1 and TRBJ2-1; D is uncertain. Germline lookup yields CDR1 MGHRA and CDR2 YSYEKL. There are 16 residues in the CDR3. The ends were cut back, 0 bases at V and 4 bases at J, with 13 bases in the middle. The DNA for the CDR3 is TGCGCCAGCAGCCAAGATCGAGGCCACCCTTACAATGAGCAGTTCTTC. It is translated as CASSQDRGHPYNEQFF.

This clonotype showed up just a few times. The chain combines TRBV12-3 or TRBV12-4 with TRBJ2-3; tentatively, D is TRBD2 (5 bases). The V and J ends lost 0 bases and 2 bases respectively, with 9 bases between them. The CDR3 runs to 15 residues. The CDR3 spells CASSLARGYTDTQYF. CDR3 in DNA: TGTGCCAGCAGTTTAGCGCGAGGGTACACAGATACGCAGTATTTT.

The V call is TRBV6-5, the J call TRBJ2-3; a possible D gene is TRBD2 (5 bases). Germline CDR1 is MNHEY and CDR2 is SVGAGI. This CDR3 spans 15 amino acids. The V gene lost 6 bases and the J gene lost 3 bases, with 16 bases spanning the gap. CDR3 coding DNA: TGTGCCAGCAGCACGGACTCCAGGAGAACAGATACGCAGTATTTT. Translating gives CASSTDSRRTDTQYF.

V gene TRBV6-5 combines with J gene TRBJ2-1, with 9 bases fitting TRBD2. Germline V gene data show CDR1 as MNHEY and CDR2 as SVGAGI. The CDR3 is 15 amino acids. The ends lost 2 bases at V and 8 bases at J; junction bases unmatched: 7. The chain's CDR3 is CASSYSAGGRDEQFF. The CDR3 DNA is TGTGCCAGCAGTTACAGCGCGGGGGGGCGGGATGAGCAGTTCTTC.

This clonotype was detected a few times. CDR3 protein: CASSLNSPRETQYF. CDR3 bases: TGTGCCAGCAGTTTAAACTCCCCTCGGGAGACCCAGTACTTC. V is TRBV12-3 or TRBV12-4 and J is TRBJ2-5; unclear D gene. The V and J ends lost 2 bases and 5 bases respectively, with 12 bases between them. The CDR3 sequence is 14 residues long.